This TCR beta chain was sequenced during a study of CD8 T cells in ankylosing spondylitis. Study-wide results and limits: Several of the motif variants were reported before in synovial fluid and blood from reactive arthritis. The clones that were linked to disease were reported to be significantly enriched in matched synovial fluid samples from ankylosing spondylitis patients. Seemingly distinctive of ankylosing spondylitis blood was a TCR beta motif formed by eight highly homologous variants. Clones that were linked to disease were CD8+ and were relatively rare in peripheral blood.

This clonotype was seen only a few times. As yet, its antigen is unknown. The TCR beta libraries were generated through quantitative 5'-RACE incorporating molecular barcodes. Each CDR3 protein gets one entry after TCRdb re-called the 5' RACE reads with MiXCR. The sample consists of approximately 400,000 distinct CDR3 sequences, roughly 15% of them appearing once. The V gene lost 5 bases and the J gene lost 0 bases, with 4 bases spanning the gap. The length of the CDR3 is 11 residues. Germline V lookup: CDR1 DFQATT, CDR2 SNEGSKA (reference sequence). The V call is TRBV20-1, the J call TRBJ2-5, with D unclear. This TCR came from a male donor with ankylosing spondylitis. The sample was blood, either unsorted or a sorted T cell fraction (not recorded which). The CDR3 here is CSAGHQETQYF. The CDR3 DNA follows: TGCAGTGCTGGCCACCAAGAGACCCAGTACTTC.